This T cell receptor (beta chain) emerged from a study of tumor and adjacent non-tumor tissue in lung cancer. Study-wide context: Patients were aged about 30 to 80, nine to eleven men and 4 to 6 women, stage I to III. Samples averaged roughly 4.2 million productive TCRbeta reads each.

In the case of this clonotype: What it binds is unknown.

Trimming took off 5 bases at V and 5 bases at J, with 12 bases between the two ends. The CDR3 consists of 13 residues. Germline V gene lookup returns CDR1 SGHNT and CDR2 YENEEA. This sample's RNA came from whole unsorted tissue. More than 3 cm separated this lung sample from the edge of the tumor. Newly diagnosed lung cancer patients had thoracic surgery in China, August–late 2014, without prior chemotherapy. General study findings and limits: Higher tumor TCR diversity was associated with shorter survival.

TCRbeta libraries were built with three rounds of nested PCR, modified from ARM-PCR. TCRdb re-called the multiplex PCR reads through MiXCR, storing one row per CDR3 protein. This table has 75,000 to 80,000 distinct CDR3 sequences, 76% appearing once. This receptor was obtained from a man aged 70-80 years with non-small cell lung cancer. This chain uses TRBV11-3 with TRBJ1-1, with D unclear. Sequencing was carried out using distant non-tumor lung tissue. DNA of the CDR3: TGTGCCAGCAGCCCCTCGGCGATTACTGAAGCTTTCTTT. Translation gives CASSPSAITEAFF.